A single sample is the source of the 25 T cell receptor beta chains below, sequenced in a study of T cell responses to AZD1222 COVID-19 vaccine. The method was immunoSEQ multiplex PCR; TCRdb's version includes in-frame clones alone and lacks a portion of them. The data show 95,000 to 100,000 clones, around 89% seen once. The sequences come from peripheral blood, collected on day 0 of AZD1222 vaccination. The receptors shown here come from an adult in good health.

This clone was seen a single time. This chain joins TRBV7-9 and TRBJ1-1; D not certain. Germline assignment: CDR1 SEHNR and CDR2 FQNEAQ (reference sequence). V was cut by 4 bases and J by 3 bases, with 9 bases left in between. CDR3 size: 13 residues. The CDR3 spells CASSSEVDTEAFF. The CDR3 DNA follows: TGTGCCAGCAGCTCGGAGGTAGACACTGAAGCTTTCTTT.

This chain uses TRBV5-4 with TRBJ2-5, with a possible D match to TRBD1 (5 bases). With 2 bases removed from V and 5 bases from J, the gap between germline ends came to 13 bases. Germline V CDR1 and CDR2: SGHNT, YYREEE (reference sequence). The CDR3 totals 14 residues. The CDR3 loop is CASSFGRDYETQYF. The CDR3 bases are TGTGCCAGCAGCTTTGGCAGGGATTATGAGACCCAGTACTTC.

In this sample, this clone turned up once. The rearrangement uses TRBV9 and TRBJ2-4, with D perhaps matching TRBD1 or TRBD2 (5 bases each). Germline V gene data show CDR1 as SGDLS and CDR2 as YYNGEE. The CDR3 has 14 residues. The V and J ends lost 2 bases and 15 bases respectively, with 21 bases between them. The CDR3 spells CASSVEYGTSALYF. The CDR3 DNA follows: TGTGCCAGCAGCGTCGAGTATGGGACGAGCGCTTTGTACTTC.

V usage is TRBV4-1 and J usage is TRBJ2-5, with D perhaps assigned TRBD1 or TRBD2 (6 bases each). Germline CDR1 is MGHRA and CDR2 is YSYEKL. V lost 3 bases and J lost 9, with 14 bases in between. The CDR3 loop spans 13 amino acids. The CDR3 here is CASSQRDNGAQYF. The CDR3 coding sequence is TGCGCCAGCAGCCAGCGGGACAATGGGGCCCAGTACTTC.

V gene TRBV28 combines with J gene TRBJ1-3; weak D call: TRBD1 (6 bases). The CDR3 totals 15 residues. V was shortened by 3 bases and J by 0 bases, with 9 bases between the two germline ends. Germline-derived CDR1 and CDR2 are MDHEN and SYDVKM. CDR3 sequence: CASSFWGLSGNTIYF. Here the CDR3 DNA reads TGTGCCAGCAGTTTTTGGGGGCTCTCTGGAAACACCATATATTTT.

The chain recombines TRBV4-2 with TRBJ1-4; 9 nucleotides agree with TRBD1. The CDR3 has 16 amino acids. After removal of 1 base from V and 7 bases from J, the junction contained 7 bases not matched to a gene. Germline CDR1 is LGHNA and CDR2 is YNFKEQ. CDR3: CASSQAGQGWSEKLFF. Written as DNA, the CDR3 is TGTGCCAGCAGCCAAGCGGGACAGGGTTGGAGTGAAAAACTGTTTTTT.

The V and J genes are TRBV4-1 and TRBJ1-6, with 9 positions matching TRBD1. The length of the CDR3 is 15 residues. CDR1 and CDR2 (germline): MGHRA, YSYEKL. The V and J ends lost 2 bases and 7 bases, in that order; junction bases with no gene match: 3. CDR3 bases: TGCGCCAGCAGCCAAAGGACAGGGGACAATTCACCCCTCCACTTT. This codes for CASSQRTGDNSPLHF.

CDR3 residues: CATYRSGKRPYNSPLHF. The DNA for the CDR3 is TGTGCCACTTACAGGTCCGGGAAGCGGCCTTATAATTCACCCCTCCACTTT. The chain is built from TRBV24-1 and TRBJ1-6; the D gene is possibly TRBD1 (5 bases). Germline V lookup: CDR1 KGHDR, CDR2 SFDVKD. Between the trimmed V and J ends, which lost 10 bases and 4 bases, there was a span of 22 bases. This CDR3 has 17 amino acids.

The chain recombines TRBV6-5 with TRBJ2-7, with D tentatively TRBD1 (6 bases). V was trimmed by 4 bases and J by 4 bases, leaving 17 bases between them. Germline CDR1 is MNHEY and CDR2 is SVGAGI. This CDR3 has 15 amino acids. This CDR3 reads CASSLRGGGPYEQYF. The CDR3 DNA sequence: TGTGCCAGCAGTTTGAGGGGTGGGGGCCCTTACGAGCAGTACTTC.

This chain connects TRBV7-3 to TRBJ2-1; the match to TRBD2 covers 8 bases. Losses at the gene ends were 2 bases for V and 9 bases for J; bases not matched to a gene: 6. The CDR3 has 14 residues. The germline CDR1 and CDR2 sequences are SGHTA and FQGTGA. CDR3 sequence: CASSLAGGAPEQFF. CDR3 sequence (DNA): TGTGCCAGCAGCTTAGCCGGGGGGGCCCCTGAGCAGTTCTTC.

The V gene is TRBV5-1, the J gene TRBJ1-2, with 10 nucleotides matching TRBD1. Per the germline V gene, CDR1 is SGHRS and CDR2 is YFSETQ. The V and J ends lost 6 bases and 3 bases, in that order; junction bases with no gene match: 8. The CDR3 runs 15 residues. The CDR3, as DNA: TGCGCCAGCAAAGTAGCGACAGGGGGCGACTATGGCTACACCTTC. This codes for CASKVATGGDYGYTF.

This chain connects TRBV12-5 to TRBJ1-3, with 7 bases matching TRBD1. J gave up 4 bases and V 6 bases, and 6 bases lay outside the gene matches. CDR1 and CDR2 (germline): LGHNT, FRNRAP. This CDR3 region has 14 residues. The CDR3 region is CASGPGQAGNTIYF. The CDR3 nucleotides are TGTGCTAGTGGCCCCGGACAGGCCGGAAACACCATATATTTT.

This clone has more than one count but fewer than ten. V and J are TRBV12-5 and TRBJ1-1; D remains unclear. The V end lost 0 bases, the J end lost 7 bases, and 6 bases lay between the germline ends. This CDR3 region has 12 residues. CDR1 LGHNT and CDR2 FRNRAP come from the germline V gene. The CDR3, as DNA: TGTGCTAGTGGTTTGGTACAGATTGAAGCTTTCTTT. This codes for CASGLVQIEAFF. The full variable domain, completed using reference TRBV12-5 and TRBJ1-1, is DARVTQTPRHKVTEMGQEVTMRCQPILGHNTVFWYRQTMMQGLELLAYFRNRAPLDDSGMPKDRFSAEMPDATLATLKIQPSEPRDSAVYFCASGLVQIEAFFGQGTRLTVV.

The chain has TRBV7-3 and TRBJ1-2; 7 bases map to TRBD1. Germline CDR1 SGHTA, CDR2 FQGTGA. The junction had 9 bases not matched to a gene; V was cut back by 5 bases and J by 3 bases. This CDR3 spans 15 amino acids. CDR3 amino acids: CASSPLGQTDYGYTF. Here the CDR3 DNA reads TGTGCCAGCAGCCCATTGGGACAGACCGACTATGGCTACACCTTC.

The J gene is TRBJ2-1, the V gene TRBV6-4; TRBD1 is a possible D gene (6 bases). The germline V gene has CDR1 MRHNA and CDR2 SNTAGT. The CDR3 sequence is 14 residues long. The V and J ends lost 2 bases and 9 bases respectively, with 14 bases between them. The CDR3 nucleotides read TGTGCCAGCAGTGACCAGGGGATCACCGGTGAGCAGTTCTTC. As protein: CASSDQGITGEQFF.

CDR3 loop: CASSVGGGAGEQFF. The CDR3 nucleotides are TGTGCCAGCAGCGTTGGCGGGGGGGCTGGGGAGCAGTTCTTC. The J gene is TRBJ2-1, the V gene TRBV9; TRBD2 matches 9 bases. Germline lookup yields CDR1 SGDLS and CDR2 YYNGEE. CDR3 size: 14 residues. V was clipped by 2 bases and J by 10 bases; unmatched bases: 7.

The chain joins TRBV18 to TRBJ2-2; D is unclear. Germline CDR1 reads KGHSH; CDR2 reads LQKENI. Between the trimmed V and J ends, which lost 0 bases and 5 bases, there was a span of 7 bases. CDR3 length equals 14 residues. The CDR3 here is CASSPPRSTGELFF. The CDR3 coding sequence is TGTGCCAGCTCACCACCCCGATCGACCGGGGAGCTGTTTTTT.

The chain carries TRBV5-1 and TRBJ2-7, with TRBD1 identical over 12 bases. The CDR3 loop spans 14 amino acids. The V segment lost 4 bases and the J segment 5 bases; nucleotides outside the gene matches: 4. Per germline, CDR1 SGHRS and CDR2 YFSETQ. The CDR3 region is CASSEGQGANEQYF. The CDR3 DNA is TGCGCCAGCAGCGAGGGACAGGGGGCGAACGAGCAGTACTTC.

The chain is built from TRBV4-1 and TRBJ1-5, with D hard to call. V gave up 2 bases and J gave up 2 bases, with 7 bases separating them. Germline loops: CDR1 MGHRA, CDR2 YSYEKL. CDR3 length: 14 amino acids. The CDR3 reads CASSQREGNQPQHF. In nucleotides, the CDR3 is TGCGCCAGCAGCCAAAGAGAGGGCAATCAGCCCCAGCATTTT.

V is TRBV7-9 and J is TRBJ1-1; D gene uncertain. V was trimmed by 4 bases and J by 0 bases, leaving 9 bases between them. This CDR3 is 14 amino acids long. CDR1 SEHNR and CDR2 FQNEAQ come from the germline V gene (reference sequence). DNA for the CDR3: TGTGCCAGCAGCTCAAGAACAATGAACACTGAAGCTTTCTTT. Protein: CASSSRTMNTEAFF.

In this sample, this clone turned up once. This sequence joins TRBV5-6 and TRBJ2-3, with a tentative D call TRBD1 (5 bases). The ends were cut back, 4 bases at V and 2 bases at J, with 17 bases in the middle. The CDR3 covers 16 residues. CDR1 is SGHDT and CDR2 is YYEEEE in the germline V gene. This chain's CDR3 is CASSEGETASTDTQYF. The CDR3 nucleotides are TGTGCCAGCAGCGAAGGAGAGACAGCTTCCACAGATACGCAGTATTTT.

This chain joins TRBV19 and TRBJ1-5, with 8 bases matching TRBD1. The CDR3 runs 16 residues. V shed 4 bases, J shed 0 bases, and the junction held 5 bases outside the gene matches. Looked up from germline, CDR1 is LNHDA and CDR2 is SQIVND (reference sequence). The CDR3 sequence: CASSNRGEYSNQPQHF. The CDR3 nucleotides read TGTGCCAGTAGTAACAGGGGGGAATATAGCAATCAGCCCCAGCATTTT. Supplemented by reference TRBV19 and TRBJ1-5, the full variable domain reads DGGITQSPKYLFRKEGQNVTLSCEQNLNHDAMYWYRQDPGQGLRLIYYSQIVNDFQKGDIAEGYSVSREKKESFPLTVTSAQKNPTAFYLCASSNRGEYSNQPQHFGDGTRLSIL.

This clone appeared a single time. V gene TRBV9 combines with J gene TRBJ2-6; no definite D call. In germline, CDR1 is SGDLS, CDR2 YYNGEE. The CDR3 length is 18 residues. Trimming cost V 1 base and J 2 bases, with 16 bases left between them. CDR3: CASSVPLRRIPGANVLTF. In DNA, the CDR3 is TGTGCCAGCAGCGTACCCCTCCGACGAATTCCTGGGGCCAACGTCCTGACTTTC.

As regards this clone: The sample carries other DNA sequences with the same CDR3. This chain uses TRBV28 with TRBJ1-2; D call uncertain. This CDR3 contains 12 residues. Germline CDR1 MDHEN, CDR2 SYDVKM. The V and J ends lost 2 bases and 5 bases respectively, with 6 bases between them. CDR3 bases: TGTGCCAGCAGTTTACTGCTATATGGCTACACCTTC. Translation: CASSLLLYGYTF.

The chain uses TRBV5-1 and TRBJ1-2; possibly TRBD1 for D (5 bases). Trimming left V 0 bases short and J 7 bases short, with 22 bases between. Germline CDR1 is SGHRS and CDR2 is YFSETQ. The CDR3 spans 17 residues. The CDR3 DNA follows: TGCGCCAGCAGCTTGGTGGCCAGTTGGGACCAAGGGGCTGGCTACACCTTC. Protein: CASSLVASWDQGAGYTF.